This TCR beta chain was found in a study of monozygotic twins with inflammatory bowel disease (dated by TCRdb to about 2019). Regarding the study in general: A total of approximately 28 monozygotic twin pairs were included in the full study, comprising nine German pairs (four IBD-concordant, five IBD-discordant) and 19 IBD-discordant Danish pairs. Within discordant pairs, disease-associated traits were sought mainly by comparing IBD patients with their genetically identical healthy co-twins. Each individual had, on average, about 151 000 unique TCRalpha sequences and 181 000 unique TCRbeta sequences available for analysis. Broad study findings and their caveats: Fewer clonotypes were shared with other individuals by IBD patients than by healthy twins, most markedly in patients showing signs of disease activity. The analysis was unable to tell different T cell subtypes apart. Repertoire similarity did not differ between concordant and discordant twins, possibly due to limited statistical power. A decrease in TCRbeta repertoire diversity, as measured by inverse Simpson index, was observed in IBD patients compared with their healthy co-twins. The results gave no support for a single strong signal or clonotype linked to IBD. Because patients received different immunosuppressive treatments, the repertoires may have picked up extra background noise and variability between individuals.

From each donor, a roughly 2.7 ml peripheral blood sample was collected into PAXgene tubes and kept at -80 degrees C. Without any T cell sorting, total RNA was extracted from whole blood using the PAXgene blood miRNA kit on an automated QIAcube. Deep TCRalpha and TCRbeta repertoire profiling with unique molecular barcoding was performed on peripheral blood of monozygotic twin pairs concordant or discordant for inflammatory bowel disease. Smoking habits were recorded for all twin pairs, with individuals classified as current, former or never smokers. Library construction relied on 5' RACE. Each TCR library was prepared from around 3.5 ug of total RNA. For each sample, cDNA synthesis with SMARTScribe reverse transcriptase was split into eight separate reactions. During cDNA synthesis, unique molecular identifiers containing a 6-nucleotide sample barcode were introduced by template switching. TCRalpha and TCRbeta cDNA was amplified in two nested PCRs of 16 and 9 cycles, and bead purification was carried out after each PCR. Before amplification, the cDNA was both treated with uracil DNA-glycosylase and purified with the QIAquick PCR purification kit. The second PCR was the step at which Illumina TruSeq-compatible adapters and sample-specific barcodes were added. TapeStation and Qubit were used to check library quality and concentration, and around 5.2 ng of each library went into the pool. Sequencing of the pooled libraries was done on an Illumina HiSeq2500 single-index Rapid Run using custom sequencing primers and 2 x 100 bp reads. In the original analysis: PCR and sequencing errors were corrected by UMI-based consensus assembly using MiGEC version 1.2.6. MiXCR version 2.1.1 was used to carry out V(D)J alignment, clonotype assembly and CDR3 extraction. Gene usage, clonotype sharing and MAIT/NKT TCR abundance were normalised by analysing the top 1000, 10 000 and 20 000 clonotypes per sample. Diversity was computed as the inverse Simpson index with the vegan R package after downsampling to 27 000 UMIs. Paired Mann-Whitney U tests on discordant twin pairs were used, with Benjamini-Hochberg multiple-testing correction. TCRdb reprocessed the raw reads; every CDR3 protein sequence is a single record, and DNA is not supplied. Here the V and J calls rest on TCRdb's processing, not on the authors' analysis. The table for this sample lists about 450,000 distinct CDR3 sequences. Of the sample, about 2.4% is held by the ten largest clones.

With respect to this clonotype: This receptor's antigen is unknown.

As encoded in the germline V gene (reference sequence), CDR1 is DFQATT while CDR2 is SNEGSKA. The CDR3 runs 15 residues from the cysteine to the phenylalanine. The coding DNA is unavailable. The source is a human donor with ulcerative colitis or Crohn's disease, or a healthy co-twin of an affected twin (not recorded which). Sequenced material: blood. The chain links TRBV20-1 with TRBJ2-2; with no DNA, the TCRdb D assignment of TRBD2 cannot be verified. Here the CDR3 is given as CSARPSGVVTGELFF.